These 28 T cell receptor beta chains share one sample of origin, sequenced in a study of blood T cell repertoires in COVID-19. Clones were sequenced by immunoSEQ multiplex PCR, and TCRdb holds only the in-frame ones, with some missing. Of about 280,000 clones listed, nearly 90% are singletons. The sample taken for sequencing was PBMCs or T cells enriched from blood (not recorded which). The receptors come from a woman aged 55-69 years who had recovered from COVID-19.

V and J are TRBV3-1 (or the pseudogene TRBV3-2) and TRBJ2-5; 10 nucleotides agree with TRBD2. This CDR3 has 12 residues. With V trimmed by 10 bases and J by 4 bases, 3 bases remained unmatched. Germline V gene lookup returns CDR1 LGHDT and CDR2 YNNKEL (reference sequence). The CDR3 sequence is CATRTSGETQYF. Here the CDR3 DNA reads TGTGCCACTCGGACTAGCGGAGAGACCCAGTACTTC.

This sequence joins TRBV3-1 (or the pseudogene TRBV3-2) and TRBJ1-1; no definite D call. The CDR3 loop spans 11 amino acids. Germline V CDR1 and CDR2: LGHDT, YNNKEL (reference sequence). The ends were cut back, 2 bases at V and 5 bases at J, with 3 bases in the middle. CDR3: CASSQRTEAFF. CDR3 coding DNA: TGTGCCAGCAGCCAACGGACTGAAGCTTTCTTT.

The chain has TRBV5-1 and TRBJ1-1, with D possibly TRBD1 on 6 matching bases. The CDR3 covers 15 residues. The germline CDR1 and CDR2 sequences are SGHRS and YFSETQ. Trimming removed 5 bases from V and 5 bases from J, with 19 bases in between. The CDR3 sequence is CASRDPQGGGTEAFF. CDR3 sequence (DNA): TGCGCCAGCAGAGATCCCCAGGGAGGGGGAACTGAAGCTTTCTTT.

This sequence joins TRBV2 and TRBJ1-2, with TRBD1 identical over 7 bases. Losses at the gene ends were 10 bases for V and 2 bases for J; bases not matched to a gene: 7. Germline V lookup: CDR1 SNHLY, CDR2 FYNNEI. The CDR3 is made up of 13 amino acids. CDR3 loop: CATPGQPNYGYTF. The CDR3 DNA follows: TGTGCCACCCCGGGACAGCCAAACTATGGCTACACCTTC.

V usage is TRBV10-3 and J usage is TRBJ1-6, with unresolved D. The V and J ends lost 8 bases and 0 bases respectively, with 11 bases between them. Germline CDR1 ENHRY, CDR2 SYGVKD. This CDR3 contains 15 residues. In DNA, the CDR3 is TGTGCCATCGTATTACAGAGCTCCTATAATTCACCCCTCCACTTT. This sequence encodes CAIVLQSSYNSPLHF.

This chain uses TRBV11-3 with TRBJ1-1; 8 bases align to TRBD1. The CDR3 loop spans 14 amino acids. The ends lost 7 bases at V and 4 bases at J; junction bases unmatched: 8. Per germline, CDR1 SGHNT and CDR2 YENEEA. The CDR3 is CASNPQGVGTEAFF. CDR3 coding DNA: TGTGCCAGCAACCCACAGGGGGTGGGCACTGAAGCTTTCTTT.

J is TRBJ1-2 and V is TRBV30, with 7 bases that match TRBD1. The CDR3 is 14 residues long. The V gene's germline CDR1 is GTSNPN and CDR2 SVGIG (reference sequence). Trimming at V came to 4 bases and at J to 8 bases, leaving 13 bases not matched to a gene. In DNA form, the CDR3 reads TGTGCCTGGATTGGTCCGGGACAGTTCGGAGGCTACACCTTC. Translating it yields CAWIGPGQFGGYTF.

CDR3 nucleotide sequence: TGCGCCAGCAGCTTACGGACTAGCGGGGGGGCCTTGGGCGAGCAGTACTTC. Translation: CASSLRTSGGALGEQYF. The V call is TRBV5-1, the J call TRBJ2-7, with TRBD2 identical over 15 bases. The trim removed 2 bases at V and 6 bases at J, leaving 9 bases unmatched. Per the germline V gene, CDR1 is SGHRS and CDR2 is YFSETQ. The CDR3 spans 17 residues.

The CDR3 DNA sequence: TGCGCCAGCAGCTTGGCCGCTAGCGGGAGTCACAATGAGCAGTTCTTC. This codes for CASSLAASGSHNEQFF. The chain carries TRBV5-1 and TRBJ2-1, with 10 bases matching TRBD2. The germline CDR1 and CDR2 sequences are SGHRS and YFSETQ. V lost 0 bases and J lost 5; bases outside the gene matches: 5. The length of the CDR3 is 16 residues.

The rearrangement uses TRBV2 and TRBJ1-4; no clear D gene. Trimming removed 7 bases from V and 0 bases from J, with 6 bases in between. Germline loops: CDR1 SNHLY, CDR2 FYNNEI. The CDR3 loop spans 13 amino acids. The CDR3 coding sequence is TGTGCCAGCACCAGTGCAACTAATGAAAAACTGTTTTTT. Its protein is CASTSATNEKLFF. The full variable domain, its missing parts supplied by reference TRBV2 and TRBJ1-4, is EPEVTQTPSHQVTQMGQEVILRCVPISNHLYFYWYRQILGQKVEFLVSFYNNEISEKSEIFDDQFSVERPDGSNFTLKIRSTKLEDSAMYFCASTSATNEKLFFGSGTQLSVL.

The V and J genes are TRBV11-2 and TRBJ2-5, with TRBD2 matching 8 bases. Germline assignment: CDR1 SGHAT and CDR2 FQNNGV. Trimming removed 1 base from V and 2 bases from J; junction bases left unmatched: 3. The CDR3 covers 15 residues. The CDR3 is CASSLVGGGQETQYF. CDR3 bases: TGTGCCAGCAGCTTAGTGGGCGGGGGGCAAGAGACCCAGTACTTC.

The rearrangement uses TRBV6-2 or TRBV6-3 and TRBJ1-5; tentatively, D is TRBD1 (5 bases). V lost 5 bases, J lost 9 bases, and 14 bases lay in between. The CDR3 sequence is 13 residues long. The germline V gene encodes CDR1 MNHEY and CDR2 SVGEGT. CDR3 amino acids: CASSLRIGVPQHF. The DNA for the CDR3 is TGTGCCAGCAGTCTGAGGATAGGGGTGCCCCAGCATTTT.

The genes are TRBV18 and TRBJ1-6; 9 bases line up with TRBD1. V shed 3 bases, J shed 9 bases, and the junction held 3 bases outside the gene matches. CDR1 is KGHSH, CDR2 LQKENI, per germline. The CDR3 runs 14 residues. The CDR3 nucleotides are TGTGCCAGCTCACCCACAGGGGGCGCTTCACCCCTCCACTTT. Its protein is CASSPTGGASPLHF.

V is TRBV29-1 and J is TRBJ2-5; D not certain. The V end lost 6 bases, the J end lost 1 base, and 9 bases lay between the germline ends. CDR3 length: 12 residues. The germline CDR1 and CDR2 sequences are SQVTM and ANQGSEA. The CDR3 DNA reads as TGCAGCGTGGGCCTTCTCCAAGAGACCCAGTACTTC. Its translation: CSVGLLQETQYF.

In this sample, this clone turned up a few times. The genes are TRBV4-1 and TRBJ2-5; 12 bases map to TRBD2. This CDR3 comprises 17 residues. Germline V gene lookup returns CDR1 MGHRA and CDR2 YSYEKL. Losses at the gene ends were 0 bases for V and 1 base for J; bases not matched to a gene: 3. The CDR3 nucleotides are TGCGCCAGCAGCCAAGATAGGACTAGCGGGACCCAAGAGACCCAGTACTTC. Encoded protein: CASSQDRTSGTQETQYF.

This chain links TRBV20-1 with TRBJ1-2; weak D call: TRBD1 (5 bases). The CDR3 is 14 residues long. Deletions cut 5 bases from V and 4 bases from J, with 17 bases between. Germline V gene data show CDR1 as DFQATT and CDR2 as SNEGSKA (reference sequence). The CDR3 spells CSARVSTERYGYTF. In nucleotides, the CDR3 is TGCAGTGCTCGTGTCTCGACAGAACGCTATGGCTACACCTTC.

The chain employs TRBV27 and TRBJ2-7, with TRBD2 matching 13 bases. Germline V CDR1 and CDR2: MNHEY, SMNVEV (reference sequence). Trimming at V came to 6 bases and at J to 4 bases, leaving 3 bases not matched to a gene. The CDR3 covers 14 residues. In DNA, the CDR3 is TGTGCCAGCAGGGGGACTAGCGGGAAATACGAGCAGTACTTC. This encodes CASRGTSGKYEQYF.

The CDR3 DNA is TGTGCCAGCAGACCGGGACTAGCGGTCCAAGAGACCCAGTACTTC. Protein: CASRPGLAVQETQYF. The J gene is TRBJ2-5, the V gene TRBV28, with 11 bases that match TRBD2. Per the germline V gene, CDR1 is MDHEN and CDR2 is SYDVKM. Losses at the gene ends were 6 bases for V and 1 base for J; bases not matched to a gene: 4. This CDR3 is built from 15 residues.

This clone is a singleton in its sample. V is TRBV10-2 and J is TRBJ2-1; tentative D call: TRBD2 (6 bases). Germline V gives CDR1 WSHSY, CDR2 SAAADI. The CDR3 length is 16 residues. V was shortened by 7 bases and J by 0 bases, with 16 bases between the two germline ends. The CDR3: CASNKRSGFSYNEQFF. In DNA form, the CDR3 reads TGCGCCAGCAATAAGAGAAGCGGGTTCTCCTACAATGAGCAGTTCTTC.

The gene calls are TRBV7-8 and TRBJ1-2, with a possible D match to TRBD1 (5 bases). CDR1 SGHVS and CDR2 FQNEAQ come from the germline V gene. CDR3 length: 13 amino acids. Between the trimmed V and J ends, which lost 2 bases and 4 bases, there was a span of 8 bases. CDR3 bases: TGTGCCAGCAGCTTATCGACAGTCTATGGCTACACCTTC. Protein: CASSLSTVYGYTF.

This clone is a singleton in its sample. The J gene is TRBJ2-7, the V gene TRBV3-1 (or the pseudogene TRBV3-2), with D possibly matching TRBD2 (5 bases). Trimming took 7 bases from V and 3 from J, leaving 16 bases between them. CDR3 length equals 14 residues. Germline assignment: CDR1 LGHDT and CDR2 YNNKEL (reference sequence). CDR3 amino acids: CASTKRGSDYEQYF. Written as DNA, the CDR3 is TGTGCCAGCACTAAACGGGGTTCTGACTACGAGCAGTACTTC.

This sequence joins TRBV3-1 (or the pseudogene TRBV3-2) and TRBJ2-4; 10 bases are shared with TRBD2. The CDR3 loop spans 18 amino acids. CDR1 and CDR2 from the germline V gene are LGHDT and YNNKEL (reference sequence). V dropped 0 bases and J dropped 7; count of bases not matched to a gene: 12. The CDR3 protein is CASSQDGGLAGDRNIQYF. The CDR3 DNA follows: TGTGCCAGCAGCCAAGATGGGGGGCTAGCGGGGGACAGGAACATTCAGTACTTC.

The rearrangement links TRBV5-1 to TRBJ1-3; 8 bases map to TRBD1. The CDR3 has 13 residues. V shed 4 bases, J shed 7 bases, and the junction held 4 bases outside the gene matches. Germline loops: CDR1 SGHRS, CDR2 YFSETQ. CDR3 residues: CASSGQGGNTIYF. For the CDR3, the DNA is TGCGCCAGCAGCGGACAGGGCGGCAACACCATATATTTT.

The rearrangement links TRBV5-1 to TRBJ2-7; tentative D call: TRBD1 (6 bases). The CDR3 runs to 12 residues. The V and J ends lost 2 bases and 5 bases respectively, with 8 bases between them. Per the germline V gene, CDR1 is SGHRS and CDR2 is YFSETQ. The DNA of the CDR3 is TGCGCCAGCAGCTTACAGGGTGACGAGCAGTACTTC. Translating it yields CASSLQGDEQYF. Looking up the rest from reference TRBV5-1 and TRBJ2-7 gives the full variable domain: KAGVTQTPRYLIKTRGQQVTLSCSPISGHRSVSWYQQTPGQGLQFLFEYFSETQRNKGNFPGRFSGRQFSNSRSEMNVSTLELGDSALYLCASSLQGDEQYFGPGTRLTVT.

V is TRBV30 and J is TRBJ1-2; unclear D gene. V was clipped by 4 bases and J by 4 bases, with 10 bases between them. Germline V CDR1 and CDR2: GTSNPN, SVGIG (reference sequence). CDR3 length equals 12 residues. The CDR3 reads CAWNDAGYGYTF. The CDR3 DNA reads TGTGCCTGGAATGACGCGGGCTATGGCTACACCTTC.

The V call is TRBV7-9, the J call TRBJ1-2; perhaps TRBD1 as D (5 bases). The germline gives CDR1 SEHNR, CDR2 FQNEAQ (reference sequence). V lost 5 bases to trimming and J lost 4 bases, with 11 bases between them. This CDR3 is built from 13 residues. CDR3: CASSPGGGYGYTF. The CDR3 DNA is TGTGCCAGCAGCCCTGGGGGGGGCTATGGCTACACCTTC. Drawing the rest from reference TRBV7-9 and TRBJ1-2, the complete variable domain is DTGVSQNPRHKITKRGQNVTFRCDPISEHNRLYWYRQTLGQGPEFLTYFQNEAQLEKSRLLSDRFSAERPKGSFSTLEIQRTEQGDSAMYLCASSPGGGYGYTFGSGTRLTVV.

CDR3 loop: CASSLGEGGQETQYF. The CDR3 nucleotides are TGTGCCAGCAGCTTAGGCGAAGGCGGACAAGAGACCCAGTACTTC. The chain combines TRBV11-3 with TRBJ2-5; D is unclear. This CDR3 region has 15 residues. V gave up 1 base and J gave up 2 bases, with 11 bases separating them. CDR1 SGHNT and CDR2 YENEEA come from the germline V gene.

This sequence joins TRBV11-3 and TRBJ2-1; maybe TRBD2 (6 bases). Trimming cost V 1 base and J 5 bases, with 15 bases left between them. The CDR3 loop spans 16 amino acids. Germline lookup yields CDR1 SGHNT and CDR2 YENEEA. The CDR3 nucleotides read TGTGCCAGCAGCTTAGCTAAATCCGGGACTCACAATGAGCAGTTCTTC. This translates into CASSLAKSGTHNEQFF.